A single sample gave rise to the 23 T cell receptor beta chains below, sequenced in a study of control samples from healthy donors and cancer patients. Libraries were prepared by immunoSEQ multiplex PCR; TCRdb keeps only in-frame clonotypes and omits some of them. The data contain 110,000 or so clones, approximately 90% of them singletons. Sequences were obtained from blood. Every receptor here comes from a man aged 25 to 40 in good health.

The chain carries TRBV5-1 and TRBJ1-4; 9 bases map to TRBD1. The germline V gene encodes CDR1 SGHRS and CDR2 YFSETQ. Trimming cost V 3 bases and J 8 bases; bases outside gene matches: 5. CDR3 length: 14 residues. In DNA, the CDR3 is TGCGCCAGCAGCTCCGGGACAGGGTACGAAAAACTGTTTTTT. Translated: CASSSGTGYEKLFF. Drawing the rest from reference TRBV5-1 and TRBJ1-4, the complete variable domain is KAGVTQTPRYLIKTRGQQVTLSCSPISGHRSVSWYQQTPGQGLQFLFEYFSETQRNKGNFPGRFSGRQFSNSRSEMNVSTLELGDSALYLCASSSGTGYEKLFFGSGTQLSVL.

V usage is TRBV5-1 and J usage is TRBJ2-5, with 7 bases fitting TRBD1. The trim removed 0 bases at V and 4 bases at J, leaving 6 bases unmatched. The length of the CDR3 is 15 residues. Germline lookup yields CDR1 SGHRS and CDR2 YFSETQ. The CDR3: CASSLVDRERETQYF. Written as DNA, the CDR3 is TGCGCCAGCAGCTTGGTTGACAGGGAGCGAGAGACCCAGTACTTC.

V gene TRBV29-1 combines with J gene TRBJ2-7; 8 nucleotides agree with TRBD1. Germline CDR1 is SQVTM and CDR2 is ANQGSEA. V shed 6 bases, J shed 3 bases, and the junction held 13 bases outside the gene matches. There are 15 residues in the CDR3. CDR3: CSVDIPGQADYEQYF. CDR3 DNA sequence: TGCAGCGTCGATATTCCGGGACAGGCTGACTACGAGCAGTACTTC.

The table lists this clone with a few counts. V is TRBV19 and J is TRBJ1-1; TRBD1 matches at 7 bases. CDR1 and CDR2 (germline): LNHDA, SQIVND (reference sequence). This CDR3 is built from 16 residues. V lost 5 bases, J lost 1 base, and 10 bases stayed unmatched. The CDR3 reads CASSGYRGGPNTEAFF. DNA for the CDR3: TGTGCCAGTAGTGGATACAGGGGAGGTCCGAACACTGAAGCTTTCTTT.

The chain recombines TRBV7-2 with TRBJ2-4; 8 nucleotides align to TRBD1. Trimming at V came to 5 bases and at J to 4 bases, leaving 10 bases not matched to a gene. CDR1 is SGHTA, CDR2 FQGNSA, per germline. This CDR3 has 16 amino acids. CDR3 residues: CASSPDRVGGKNIQYF. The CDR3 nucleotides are TGTGCCAGCAGCCCGGACAGGGTTGGCGGGAAAAACATTCAGTACTTC. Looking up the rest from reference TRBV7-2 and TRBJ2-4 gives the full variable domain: GAGVSQSPSNKVTEKGKDVELRCDPISGHTALYWYRQSLGQGLEFLIYFQGNSAPDKSGLPSDRFSAERTGGSVSTLTIQRTQQEDSAVYLCASSPDRVGGKNIQYFGAGTRLSVL.

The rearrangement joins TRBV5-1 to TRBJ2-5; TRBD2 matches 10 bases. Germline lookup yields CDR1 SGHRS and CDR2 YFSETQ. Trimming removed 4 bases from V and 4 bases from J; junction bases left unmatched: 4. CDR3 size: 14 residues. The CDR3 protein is CASSLQRGGETQYF. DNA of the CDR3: TGCGCCAGCAGCCTCCAGCGGGGGGGAGAGACCCAGTACTTC.

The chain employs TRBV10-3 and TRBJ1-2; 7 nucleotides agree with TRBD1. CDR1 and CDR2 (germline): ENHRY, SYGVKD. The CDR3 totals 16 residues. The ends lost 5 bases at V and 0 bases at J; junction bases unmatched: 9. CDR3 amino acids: CAISWTGQDANYGYTF. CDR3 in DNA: TGTGCCATCAGTTGGACCGGACAGGACGCTAACTATGGCTACACCTTC.

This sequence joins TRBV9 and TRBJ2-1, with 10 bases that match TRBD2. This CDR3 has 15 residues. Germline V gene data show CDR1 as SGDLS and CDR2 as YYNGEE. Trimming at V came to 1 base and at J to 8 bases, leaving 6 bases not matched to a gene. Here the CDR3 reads CASSVLGLASDEQFF. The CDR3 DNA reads TGTGCCAGCAGCGTATTGGGACTAGCGTCTGATGAGCAGTTCTTC.

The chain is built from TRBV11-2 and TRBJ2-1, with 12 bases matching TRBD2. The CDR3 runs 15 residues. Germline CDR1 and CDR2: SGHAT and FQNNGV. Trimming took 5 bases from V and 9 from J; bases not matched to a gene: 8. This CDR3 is CASSLIPTSGGEQFF. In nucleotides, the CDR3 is TGTGCCAGCAGCCTCATTCCGACTAGCGGGGGTGAGCAGTTCTTC.

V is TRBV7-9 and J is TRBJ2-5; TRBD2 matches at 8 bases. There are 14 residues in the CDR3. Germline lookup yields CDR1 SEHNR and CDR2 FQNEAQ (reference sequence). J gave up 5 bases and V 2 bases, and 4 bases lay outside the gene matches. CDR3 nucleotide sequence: TGTGCCAGCAGCTTACGGACTAGCCCCGAGACCCAGTACTTC. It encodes CASSLRTSPETQYF.

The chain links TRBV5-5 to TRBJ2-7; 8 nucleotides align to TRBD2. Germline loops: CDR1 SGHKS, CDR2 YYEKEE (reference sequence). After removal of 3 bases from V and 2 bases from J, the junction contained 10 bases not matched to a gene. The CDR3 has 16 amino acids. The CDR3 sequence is CASSWGRGGGPYEQYV. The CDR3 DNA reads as TGTGCCAGCAGCTGGGGACGGGGCGGGGGGCCCTACGAGCAGTACGTC.

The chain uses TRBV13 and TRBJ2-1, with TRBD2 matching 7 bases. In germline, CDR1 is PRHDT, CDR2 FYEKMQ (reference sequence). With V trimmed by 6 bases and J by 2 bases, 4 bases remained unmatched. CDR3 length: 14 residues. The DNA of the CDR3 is TGTGCCAGCAGTCCTCGGGGGGCCTACAATGAGCAGTTCTTC. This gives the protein CASSPRGAYNEQFF.

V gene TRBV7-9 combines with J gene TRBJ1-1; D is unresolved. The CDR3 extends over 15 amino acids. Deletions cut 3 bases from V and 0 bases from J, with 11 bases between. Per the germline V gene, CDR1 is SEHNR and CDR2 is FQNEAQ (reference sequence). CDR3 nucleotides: TGTGCCAGCAGCTTTGAACAGATCATGAACACTGAAGCTTTCTTT. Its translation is CASSFEQIMNTEAFF.

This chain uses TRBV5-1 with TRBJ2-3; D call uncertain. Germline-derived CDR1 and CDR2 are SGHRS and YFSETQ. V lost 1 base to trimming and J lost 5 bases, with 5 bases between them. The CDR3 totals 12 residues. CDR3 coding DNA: TGCGCCAGCAGCTTGAAGGGAGATACGCAGTATTTT. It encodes CASSLKGDTQYF.

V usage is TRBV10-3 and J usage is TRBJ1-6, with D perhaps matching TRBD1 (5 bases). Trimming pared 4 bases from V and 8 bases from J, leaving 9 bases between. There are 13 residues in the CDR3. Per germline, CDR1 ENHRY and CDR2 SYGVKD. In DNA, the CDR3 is TGTGCCATCAGTGGGGACGGAGATTCACCCCTCCACTTT. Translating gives CAISGDGDSPLHF.

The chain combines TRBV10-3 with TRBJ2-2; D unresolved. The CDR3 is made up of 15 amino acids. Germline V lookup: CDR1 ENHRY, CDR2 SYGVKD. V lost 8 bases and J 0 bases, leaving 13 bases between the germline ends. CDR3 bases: TGTGCCATCCAGATCGGGTCCTCGAACACCGGGGAGCTGTTTTTT. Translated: CAIQIGSSNTGELFF.

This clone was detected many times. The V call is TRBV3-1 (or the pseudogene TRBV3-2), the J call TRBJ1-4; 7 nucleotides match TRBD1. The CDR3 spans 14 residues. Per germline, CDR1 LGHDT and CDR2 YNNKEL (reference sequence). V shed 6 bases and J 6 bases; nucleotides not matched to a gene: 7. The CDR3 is CASRRQGTDEKLFF. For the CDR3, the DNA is TGTGCCAGCAGACGACAGGGCACGGATGAAAAACTGTTTTTT.

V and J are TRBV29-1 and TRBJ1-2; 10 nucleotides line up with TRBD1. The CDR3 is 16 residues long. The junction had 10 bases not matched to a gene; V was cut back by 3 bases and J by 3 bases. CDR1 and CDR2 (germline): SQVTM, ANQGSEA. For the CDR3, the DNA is TGCAGCGTTGAGCAGGACAGGGGGAATTTTTACTATGGCTACACCTTC. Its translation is CSVEQDRGNFYYGYTF. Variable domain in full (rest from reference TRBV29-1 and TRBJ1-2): SAVISQKPSRDICQRGTSLTIQCQVDSQVTMMFWYRQQPGQSLTLIATANQGSEATYESGFVIDKFPISRPNLTFSTLTVSNMSPEDSSIYLCSVEQDRGNFYYGYTFGSGTRLTVV.

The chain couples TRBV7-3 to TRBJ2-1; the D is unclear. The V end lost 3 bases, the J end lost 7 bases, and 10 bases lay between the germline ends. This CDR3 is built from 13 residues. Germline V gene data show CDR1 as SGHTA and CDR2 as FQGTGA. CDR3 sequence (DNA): TGTGCCAGCAGCTTGGGTCTACTTAATGAGCAGTTCTTC. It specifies CASSLGLLNEQFF.

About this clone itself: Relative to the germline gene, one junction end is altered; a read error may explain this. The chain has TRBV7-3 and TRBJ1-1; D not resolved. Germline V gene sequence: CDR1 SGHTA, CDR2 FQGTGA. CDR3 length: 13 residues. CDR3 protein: CASSFEVNAEAFF. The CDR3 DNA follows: TGTGCCAGCAGCTTTGAGGTGAACGCTGAAGCTTTCTTT.

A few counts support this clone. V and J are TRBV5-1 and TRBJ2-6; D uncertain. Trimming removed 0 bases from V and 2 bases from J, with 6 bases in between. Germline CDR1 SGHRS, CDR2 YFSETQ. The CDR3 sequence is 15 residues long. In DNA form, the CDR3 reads TGCGCCAGCAGCTTGGTCCGGGCTGGGGCCAACGTCCTGACTTTC. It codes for CASSLVRAGANVLTF. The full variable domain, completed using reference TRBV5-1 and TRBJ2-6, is KAGVTQTPRYLIKTRGQQVTLSCSPISGHRSVSWYQQTPGQGLQFLFEYFSETQRNKGNFPGRFSGRQFSNSRSEMNVSTLELGDSALYLCASSLVRAGANVLTFGAGSRLTVL.

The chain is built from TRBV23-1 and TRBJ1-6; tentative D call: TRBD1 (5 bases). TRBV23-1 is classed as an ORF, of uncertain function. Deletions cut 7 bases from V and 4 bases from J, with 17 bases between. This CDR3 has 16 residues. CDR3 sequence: CASMAGQLQYNSPLHF. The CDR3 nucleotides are TGCGCCAGCATGGCAGGGCAGCTCCAGTATAATTCACCCCTCCACTTT.

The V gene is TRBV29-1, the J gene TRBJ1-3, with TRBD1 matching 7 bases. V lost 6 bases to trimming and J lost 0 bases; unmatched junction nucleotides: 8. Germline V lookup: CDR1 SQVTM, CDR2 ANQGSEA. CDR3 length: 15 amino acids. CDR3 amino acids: CSVVRDSYSGNTIYF. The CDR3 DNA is TGCAGCGTCGTACGGGACAGCTACTCTGGAAACACCATATATTTT.